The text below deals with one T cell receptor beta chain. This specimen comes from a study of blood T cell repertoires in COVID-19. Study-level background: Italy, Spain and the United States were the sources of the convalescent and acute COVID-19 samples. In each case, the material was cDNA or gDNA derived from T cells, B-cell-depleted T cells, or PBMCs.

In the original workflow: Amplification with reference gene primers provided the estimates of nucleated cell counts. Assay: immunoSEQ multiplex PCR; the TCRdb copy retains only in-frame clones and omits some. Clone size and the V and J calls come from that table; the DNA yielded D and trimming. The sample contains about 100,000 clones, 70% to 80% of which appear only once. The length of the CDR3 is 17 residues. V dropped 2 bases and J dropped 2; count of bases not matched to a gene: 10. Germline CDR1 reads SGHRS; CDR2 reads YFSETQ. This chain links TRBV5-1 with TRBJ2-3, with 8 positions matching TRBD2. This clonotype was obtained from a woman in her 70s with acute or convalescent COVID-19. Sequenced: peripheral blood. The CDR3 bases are TGCGCCAGCAGCTTAGGTCCAGCGGGGGCTAACACAGATACGCAGTATTTT. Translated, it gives CASSLGPAGANTDTQYF.